This TCR beta chain was profiled in a study of T cells in Graves' hyperthyroidism and ophthalmopathy. General study points: Stable hyperthyroidism was separated from ophthalmopathy by a model based on 13 V-J features.

This clonotype has ten or more counts. Its antigen is still unknown. From RNA transcripts, TCR beta CDR3 regions were amplified. A set of HTBI primers served as the primers for a first-round RT-PCR of the TCR CDR3. TCRdb fed the multiplex PCR reads into MiXCR, producing one record per CDR3 protein. The sample holds about 360,000 distinct CDR3 sequences; about a sixth are singletons and the top ten take 25% to 35%. V was pared by 1 base and J by 3 bases, with 12 bases between. The CDR3 sequence is 15 residues long. From germline, CDR1 is SGHTA and CDR2 FQGNSA. The sequence was collected from a woman between 18 and 29 years old with Graves' hyperthyroidism that later progressed to Graves' ophthalmopathy. The chain couples TRBV7-2 to TRBJ1-1; D possibly corresponds to TRBD1 (5 bases). The sample consisted of blood. DNA for the CDR3: TGTGCCAGCAGCTTAGATGCAGGGTGGGACACTGAAGCTTTCTTT. This translates into CASSLDAGWDTEAFF.